One sample yielded the 10 T cell receptor beta chains listed below, sequenced in a study of blood T cell repertoires in COVID-19. The method was immunoSEQ multiplex PCR; TCRdb's version includes in-frame clones alone and lacks a portion of them. This sample has 55,000 to 75,000 clones, with around 82% found just once. The sample taken for sequencing was peripheral blood. Every receptor here comes from a man of 80 years or more with COVID-19, enrolled during active disease.

There are a few counts of this clone. V usage is TRBV5-1 and J usage is TRBJ2-3, with D perhaps TRBD2 (6 bases). The CDR3 has 15 residues. Trimming stripped 3 bases from V and 6 bases from J, with 17 bases between. Germline lookup yields CDR1 SGHRS and CDR2 YFSETQ. The CDR3 region is CASSSGTSRTDTQYF. DNA of the CDR3: TGCGCCAGCAGCTCTGGGACTTCCCGGACGGATACGCAGTATTTT.

This clone was seen just once. CDR3 nucleotides: TGCAGCGTTGGAGGGACAGGGGATAATGAAAAACTGTTTTTT. Translation gives CSVGGTGDNEKLFF. The chain carries TRBV29-1 and TRBJ1-4, with 10 nucleotides matching TRBD1. V dropped 4 bases and J dropped 4; count of bases not matched to a gene: 3. The CDR3 is 14 residues long. Germline values: CDR1 SQVTM, CDR2 ANQGSEA.

This clone was seen just once. V usage is TRBV19 and J usage is TRBJ1-5; TRBD1 matches 7 bases. The junction had 9 bases not matched to a gene; V was cut back by 4 bases and J by 0 bases. The CDR3 consists of 17 residues. CDR1 LNHDA and CDR2 SQIVND come from the germline V gene (reference sequence). CDR3 protein: CASSTITTGNSNQPQHF. The CDR3 coding sequence is TGTGCCAGTAGTACTATCACGACAGGGAATAGCAATCAGCCCCAGCATTTT.

The chain links TRBV6-4 to TRBJ2-5; TRBD1 matches 9 bases. CDR3 length: 15 amino acids. The V gene's germline CDR1 is MRHNA and CDR2 SNTAGT. V dropped 3 bases and J dropped 2; count of bases not matched to a gene: 4. CDR3 sequence reads: CASSETGTGQETQYF. CDR3 in DNA: TGTGCCAGCAGTGAAACCGGGACAGGGCAAGAGACCCAGTACTTC.

The chain employs TRBV7-9 and TRBJ1-2; 7 nucleotides align to TRBD1. Per germline, CDR1 SEHNR and CDR2 FQNEAQ (reference sequence). With 7 bases clipped from V and 8 bases from J, the junction kept 16 bases outside the gene matches. The CDR3 extends over 15 amino acids. This CDR3 is CASTLADWAQGGYTF. CDR3 sequence (DNA): TGTGCCAGCACCCTAGCCGATTGGGCACAGGGGGGCTACACCTTC.

The V and J genes are TRBV25-1 and TRBJ1-2, with 10 positions matching TRBD1. CDR1 is MGHDK and CDR2 is SYGVNS in the germline V gene. Losses at the gene ends were 2 bases for V and 8 bases for J; bases not matched to a gene: 8. The CDR3 length is 15 residues. The DNA of the CDR3 is TGTGCCAGCAGTGAAGGGTGGGACAGGGGATCGGGCTACACCTTC. It encodes CASSEGWDRGSGYTF.

V and J are TRBV18 and TRBJ2-3; 9 positions match TRBD2. CDR1 is KGHSH and CDR2 is LQKENI in the germline V gene. The CDR3 runs to 15 residues. Trimming cost V 3 bases and J 8 bases; bases outside gene matches: 9. The CDR3 DNA reads TGTGCCAGCTCACCCGGGGCGGGAGGGCCTGGTACGCAGTATTTT. Residues: CASSPGAGGPGTQYF.

The genes are TRBV11-3 and TRBJ2-1; 10 nucleotides line up with TRBD2. The CDR3 runs 16 residues. J gave up 0 bases and V 3 bases, and 2 bases lay outside the gene matches. Per germline, CDR1 SGHNT and CDR2 YENEEA. The CDR3 DNA is TGTGCCAGCAGCTTCCTAGCGGGGGCCTCCTACAATGAGCAGTTCTTC. It yields the protein CASSFLAGASYNEQFF.

DNA for the CDR3: TGTGCCAGTACCCGGGACAGGGATGCCGGGGAGCTGTTTTTT. It is translated as CASTRDRDAGELFF. The rearrangement links TRBV19 to TRBJ2-2, with 9 positions matching TRBD1. The CDR3 contains 14 residues. V shed 7 bases and J 6 bases; nucleotides not matched to a gene: 6. Germline lookup yields CDR1 LNHDA and CDR2 SQIVND (reference sequence).

The chain uses TRBV5-1 and TRBJ2-7, with 10 bases fitting TRBD1. The CDR3 loop spans 14 amino acids. CDR1 is SGHRS, CDR2 YFSETQ, per germline. V lost 6 bases to trimming and J lost 5 bases; unmatched junction nucleotides: 8. The DNA for the CDR3 is TGCGCCAGCACCGTTGGGACAGGGGCGGACGAGCAGTACTTC. The encoded protein is CASTVGTGADEQYF. The full variable domain, completed using reference TRBV5-1 and TRBJ2-7, is KAGVTQTPRYLIKTRGQQVTLSCSPISGHRSVSWYQQTPGQGLQFLFEYFSETQRNKGNFPGRFSGRQFSNSRSEMNVSTLELGDSALYLCASTVGTGADEQYFGPGTRLTVT.